The 10 T cell receptor beta chains below come from one sample, sequenced in a study of blood T cell repertoires in COVID-19. The assay was immunoSEQ multiplex PCR, and TCRdb's table has in-frame clones only and misses some. The top ten clones hold over 0.55% of a sample with around 260,000 clones, approximately 88% of them seen once. Sequenced: peripheral blood. The receptors were sampled from a human donor in a cohort sampled during active COVID-19.

The rearrangement uses TRBV7-9 and TRBJ2-7; 10 nucleotides agree with TRBD2. V trimming: 6 bases; J trimming: 0 bases; junction bases outside the gene matches: 5. The CDR3 length is 15 residues. Germline CDR1 and CDR2: SEHNR and FQNEAQ (reference sequence). As DNA, the CDR3 is TGTGCCAGCAGGTCCGGGACTAGCGACTCCTACGAGCAGTACTTC. Translated, it gives CASRSGTSDSYEQYF.

V and J are TRBV9 and TRBJ1-2, with D possibly matching TRBD1 (6 bases). CDR3 length: 17 amino acids. V lost 4 bases and J lost 5, with 24 bases in between. Germline CDR1 is SGDLS and CDR2 is YYNGEE. The CDR3 protein is CASSMTGGSVGEYGYTF. The CDR3 nucleotides read TGTGCCAGCAGCATGACAGGAGGATCCGTAGGGGAGTATGGCTACACCTTC.

This clone was seen a few times. V is TRBV18 and J is TRBJ1-5; D is perhaps TRBD1 (6 bases). V lost 3 bases, J lost 12 bases, and 18 bases lay in between. Per the germline V gene, CDR1 is KGHSH and CDR2 is LQKENI. This CDR3 has 14 residues. CDR3: CASSPPGHPQGQHF. The DNA for the CDR3 is TGTGCCAGCTCACCCCCGGGACACCCCCAGGGCCAGCATTTT. Combining the CDR3 with reference TRBV18 and TRBJ1-5 gives the whole variable domain NAGVMQNPRHLVRRRGQEARLRCSPMKGHSHVYWYRQLPEEGLKFMVYLQKENIIDESGMPKERFSAEFPKEGPSILRIQQVVRGDSAAYFCASSPPGHPQGQHFGDGTRLSIL.

This clone was counted once. The chain has TRBV4-3 and TRBJ2-7, with TRBD1 matching 7 bases. CDR1 and CDR2 (germline): LGHNA, YSLEER. Losses at the gene ends were 0 bases for V and 3 bases for J; bases not matched to a gene: 5. This CDR3 comprises 15 residues. CDR3: CASSQDWTGSYEQYF. CDR3 bases: TGCGCCAGCAGCCAAGACTGGACAGGTAGCTACGAGCAGTACTTC.

Remarks on this clone: This sample also contains other DNA sequences that code for the same CDR3. The genes are TRBV30 and TRBJ1-2; D is unresolved. Germline V CDR1 and CDR2: GTSNPN, SVGIG (reference sequence). V was clipped by 0 bases and J by 5 bases, with 7 bases between them. This CDR3 comprises 12 residues. CDR3 sequence: CAWSVGGYGYTF. As DNA, the CDR3 is TGTGCCTGGAGTGTAGGAGGATATGGCTACACCTTC.

This sequence joins TRBV30 and TRBJ2-5; 10 bases agree with TRBD1. V shed 1 base, J shed 2 bases, and the junction held 7 bases outside the gene matches. Germline lookup yields CDR1 GTSNPN and CDR2 SVGIG (reference sequence). CDR3 length: 16 residues. The CDR3 sequence is CAWSGAGTGVQETQYF. CDR3 DNA: TGTGCCTGGAGTGGTGCCGGGACAGGGGTGCAAGAGACCCAGTACTTC.

This clone was found a few times. The rearrangement links TRBV29-1 to TRBJ1-3; perhaps TRBD1 as D (5 bases). V was cut by 2 bases and J by 7 bases, with 15 bases left in between. The CDR3 is 14 residues long. The V gene's germline CDR1 is SQVTM and CDR2 ANQGSEA. The CDR3 loop is CSVERLDKRNTIYF. CDR3 DNA sequence: TGCAGCGTTGAACGTCTGGACAAGAGGAACACCATATATTTT.

This rearrangement joins TRBV6-5 to TRBJ1-3, with D unclear. V lost 0 bases and J 0 bases, leaving 6 bases between the germline ends. Germline assignment: CDR1 MNHEY and CDR2 SVGAGI. The CDR3 length is 15 residues. CDR3 loop: CASSYSLYSGNTIYF. Here the CDR3 DNA reads TGTGCCAGCAGTTACTCCTTATACTCTGGAAACACCATATATTTT.

The CDR3 here is CASSSDGVSTSGGALYEQYF. The DNA for the CDR3 is TGTGCCAGCAGTTCGGACGGAGTGTCGACTAGCGGGGGGGCCCTCTACGAGCAGTACTTC. The rearrangement uses TRBV6-2 or TRBV6-3 and TRBJ2-7, with 14 bases fitting TRBD2. V gave up 4 bases and J gave up 3 bases; unmatched junction bases: 17. From germline, CDR1 is MNHEY and CDR2 SVGEGT. This CDR3 is 20 amino acids long.

This chain joins TRBV3-1 (or the pseudogene TRBV3-2) and TRBJ1-5; D not resolved. Trimming cost V 1 base and J 7 bases, with 8 bases left between them. There are 13 residues in the CDR3. Looked up from germline, CDR1 is LGHDT and CDR2 is YNNKEL (reference sequence). The CDR3 DNA reads as TGTGCCAGCAGCCAAGGAGGGAGCCAGCCCCAGCATTTT. Amino acids: CASSQGGSQPQHF.